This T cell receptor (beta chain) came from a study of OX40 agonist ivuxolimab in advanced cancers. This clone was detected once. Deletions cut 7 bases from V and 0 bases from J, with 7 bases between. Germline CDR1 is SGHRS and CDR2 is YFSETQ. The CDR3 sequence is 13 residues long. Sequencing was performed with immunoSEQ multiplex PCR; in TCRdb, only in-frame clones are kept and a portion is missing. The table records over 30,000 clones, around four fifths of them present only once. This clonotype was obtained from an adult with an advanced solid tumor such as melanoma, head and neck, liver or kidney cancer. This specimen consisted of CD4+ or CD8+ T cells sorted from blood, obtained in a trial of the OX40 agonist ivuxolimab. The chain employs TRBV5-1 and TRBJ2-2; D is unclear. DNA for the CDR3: TGCGCCAGCTTCGGATCGAACACCGGGGAGCTGTTTTTT. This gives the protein CASFGSNTGELFF. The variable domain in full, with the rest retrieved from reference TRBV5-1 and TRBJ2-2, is KAGVTQTPRYLIKTRGQQVTLSCSPISGHRSVSWYQQTPGQGLQFLFEYFSETQRNKGNFPGRFSGRQFSNSRSEMNVSTLELGDSALYLCASFGSNTGELFFGEGSRLTVL.